A selection of T cell receptor beta chains follows, all from one sample in a study of CD8 T cells in ankylosing spondylitis. Using its own MiXCR run on the 5' RACE reads, TCRdb lists one record per CDR3 protein. The sample has about 250,000 distinct CDR3 sequences; roughly 32% are singletons. Sequencing was performed on blood, either unsorted or a sorted T cell fraction (not recorded which). These receptor sequences come from a male donor with ankylosing spondylitis or in good health (not recorded which). Each CDR3 is given with its conserved first and last residue. The order of the fields is D gene, J gene, V gene, clone size, CDR3 protein, CDR3 DNA. The D gene is left open where the match is weak. Rows give clone size only sometimes, using once, few, many, or a class for an expanded clone.

d_call: .; j_call: TRBJ2-7; v_call: TRBV27; clone_size: few; cdr3_aa: CASSSYPQEYEQYF; cdr3_nt: TGTGCCAGCAGTTCCTACCCACAGGAGTACGAGCAGTACTTC
d_call: TRBD1; j_call: TRBJ1-1; v_call: TRBV11-2; clone_size: .; cdr3_aa: CASRLMTGGETEAFF; cdr3_nt: TGTGCCAGCAGGCTGATGACAGGGGGAGAAACTGAAGCTTTCTTT
d_call: .; j_call: TRBJ2-1; v_call: TRBV7-3; clone_size: .; cdr3_aa: CASSLTYGVYNEQFF; cdr3_nt: TGTGCCAGCAGCCTAACATACGGGGTATACAATGAGCAGTTCTTC
d_call: .; j_call: TRBJ2-3; v_call: TRBV9; clone_size: .; cdr3_aa: CASSVGGLETDTQYF; cdr3_nt: TGTGCCAGCAGCGTTGGGGGGCTGGAGACAGATACGCAGTATTTT
d_call: .; j_call: TRBJ2-3; v_call: TRBV20-1; clone_size: .; cdr3_aa: CSAREERILDTQYF; cdr3_nt: TGCAGTGCTAGAGAGGAGCGGATCCTAGATACGCAGTATTTT
d_call: .; j_call: TRBJ1-2; v_call: TRBV3-1; clone_size: .; cdr3_aa: CASSQVDYGYTF; cdr3_nt: TGTGCCAGCAGCCAAGTTGACTATGGCTACACCTTC
d_call: TRBD1; j_call: TRBJ2-7; v_call: TRBV5-5; clone_size: few; cdr3_aa: CASSLGGPPYEQYF; cdr3_nt: TGTGCCAGCAGCTTAGGGGGCCCTCCCTACGAGCAGTACTTC
d_call: TRBD1; j_call: TRBJ2-3; v_call: TRBV29-1; clone_size: .; cdr3_aa: CSVQGAGTDTQYF; cdr3_nt: TGCAGCGTTCAGGGGGCCGGCACAGATACGCAGTATTTT
d_call: .; j_call: TRBJ2-7; v_call: TRBV20-1; clone_size: .; cdr3_aa: CSAIAELAQFNYEQYF; cdr3_nt: TGCAGTGCCATAGCAGAACTAGCTCAATTTAACTACGAGCAGTACTTC
d_call: .; j_call: TRBJ1-2; v_call: TRBV6-5; clone_size: few; cdr3_aa: CASTDGDGGYTF; cdr3_nt: TGTGCCAGCACGGACGGGGATGGCGGCTACACCTTC
d_call: TRBD2; j_call: TRBJ2-7; v_call: TRBV27; clone_size: .; cdr3_aa: CASSFGLARNYEQYF; cdr3_nt: TGTGCCAGCAGTTTCGGACTAGCGAGGAACTACGAGCAGTACTTC
d_call: .; j_call: TRBJ2-2; v_call: TRBV7-7; clone_size: .; cdr3_aa: CASSLVEQNTGELFF; cdr3_nt: TGTGCCAGCAGCTTAGTCGAACAGAACACCGGGGAGCTGTTTTTT
d_call: .; j_call: TRBJ2-3; v_call: TRBV11-2; clone_size: .; cdr3_aa: CASSSLQGRAPGTQYF; cdr3_nt: TGTGCCAGCAGCTCCTTACAGGGTCGAGCACCGGGCACGCAGTATTTT
d_call: TRBD1; j_call: TRBJ2-2; v_call: TRBV3-1; clone_size: .; cdr3_aa: CASTDRETGELFF; cdr3_nt: TGTGCCAGCACGGACAGGGAAACCGGGGAGCTGTTTTTT
d_call: .; j_call: TRBJ2-3; v_call: TRBV11-2; clone_size: .; cdr3_aa: CASRFDSRTDTQYF; cdr3_nt: TGTGCCAGCAGATTCGACAGTAGGACAGATACGCAGTATTTT
d_call: .; j_call: TRBJ1-6; v_call: TRBV20-1; clone_size: .; cdr3_aa: CSARDQGRGGAISPLHF; cdr3_nt: TGCAGTGCTAGAGATCAGGGCAGGGGAGGTGCGATCTCACCCCTCCACTTT
d_call: .; j_call: TRBJ1-5; v_call: TRBV24-1; clone_size: .; cdr3_aa: CATSDSLGTIGNQPQHF; cdr3_nt: TGTGCCACCAGTGATTCCCTCGGGACGATCGGCAATCAGCCCCAGCATTTT
d_call: TRBD1; j_call: TRBJ1-1; v_call: TRBV20-1; clone_size: few; cdr3_aa: CSARKDRGYTEAFF; cdr3_nt: TGCAGTGCACGAAAGGACAGGGGGTACACTGAAGCTTTCTTT
d_call: TRBD2; j_call: TRBJ2-1; v_call: TRBV6-1; clone_size: .; cdr3_aa: CASSSNSGRSSYNEQFF; cdr3_nt: TGTGCCAGCAGCTCTAATAGCGGGAGAAGCTCCTACAATGAGCAGTTCTTC
d_call: TRBD1; j_call: TRBJ1-1; v_call: TRBV5-4; clone_size: few; cdr3_aa: CASRDDRGNTEAFF; cdr3_nt: TGTGCCAGCAGGGACGACAGGGGGAACACTGAAGCTTTCTTT